This T cell receptor beta chain was documented in a study of T and B cells in COVID-19 patients. TRB was amplified from around 250-500 ng of blood genomic DNA. Germline lookup yields CDR1 SGHDT and CDR2 YYEEEE. The V gene lost 0 bases and the J gene lost 8 bases, with 9 bases spanning the gap. This CDR3 is built from 14 residues. Whole-study results and caveats: In COVID-19 patients, T cell receptor beta variable and joining gene use was reportedly strongly skewed. Of 2,331 TCR clusters found only in the recovered cohort, 31 had low generation probability.

Relative to its sample, this clonotype is medium-sized. Its antigen is not known. TRB rearrangements were amplified by multiplex PCR with BIOMED2 TRB-A/B primers. TCRdb fed the multiplex PCR reads into MiXCR, producing one record per CDR3 protein. The sample gives 7,000 to 9,500 distinct CDR3 sequences, 20% to 30% of which show up once; around 6.4% is in the top ten. The chain employs TRBV5-6 and TRBJ1-6; D ambiguous. The sequenced sample consisted of blood. The origin of this receptor is a human donor who had recovered from COVID-19. The CDR3 loop reads CASSLAGAYSPLHF. In nucleotides, the CDR3 is TGTGCCAGCAGCTTGGCCGGTGCTTATTCACCCCTCCACTTT.